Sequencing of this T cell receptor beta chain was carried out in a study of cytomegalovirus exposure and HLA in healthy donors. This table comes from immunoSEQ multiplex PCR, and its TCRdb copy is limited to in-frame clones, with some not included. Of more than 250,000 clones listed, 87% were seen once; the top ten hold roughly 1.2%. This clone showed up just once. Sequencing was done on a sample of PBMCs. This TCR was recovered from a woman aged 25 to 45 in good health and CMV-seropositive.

The CDR3 loop reads CASSLAKGVNTEAFF. CDR3 nucleotides: TGTGCCAGCAGCTTAGCAAAGGGGGTGAACACTGAAGCTTTCTTT. The chain uses TRBV7-2 and TRBJ1-1, with D possibly matching TRBD1 (6 bases). V was cut by 0 bases and J by 0 bases, with 8 bases left in between. The CDR3 has 15 residues. Germline V gene lookup returns CDR1 SGHTA and CDR2 FQGNSA.